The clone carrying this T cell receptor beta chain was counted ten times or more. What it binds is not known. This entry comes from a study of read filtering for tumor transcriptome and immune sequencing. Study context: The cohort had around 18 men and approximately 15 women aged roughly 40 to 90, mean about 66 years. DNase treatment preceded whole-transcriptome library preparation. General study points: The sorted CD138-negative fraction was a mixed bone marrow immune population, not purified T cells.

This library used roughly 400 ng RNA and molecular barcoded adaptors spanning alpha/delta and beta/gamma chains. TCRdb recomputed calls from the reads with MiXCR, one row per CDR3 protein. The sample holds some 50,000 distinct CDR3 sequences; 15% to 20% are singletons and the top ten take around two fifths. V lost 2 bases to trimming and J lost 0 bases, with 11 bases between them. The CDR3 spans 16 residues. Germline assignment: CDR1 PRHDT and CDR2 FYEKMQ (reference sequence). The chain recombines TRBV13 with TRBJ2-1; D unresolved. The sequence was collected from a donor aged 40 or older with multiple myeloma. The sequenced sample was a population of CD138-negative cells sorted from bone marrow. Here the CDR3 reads CASSLRRRSSYNEQFF. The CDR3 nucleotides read TGTGCCAGCAGCTTACGGCGCCGCAGCTCCTACAATGAGCAGTTCTTC.